This T cell receptor beta chain was identified in a study of blood T cell repertoires in COVID-19. Across the study: Samples taken during acute and convalescent COVID-19 were collected in the United States, Italy and Spain.

The CDR3 covers 17 residues. V shed 4 bases and J shed 0 bases, with 18 bases lying between them. CDR1 LNHNV and CDR2 YYDKDF come from the germline V gene (reference sequence). Measured with immunoSEQ multiplex PCR; TCRdb has only the in-frame clones, and not every one. The sample holds around 340,000 clones, 80% to 90% seen once. This chain joins TRBV15 and TRBJ1-1; TRBD1 is a possible D gene (5 bases). What was sequenced was peripheral blood. The TCR sequence derives from a man aged 30-40 years with active or convalescent COVID-19. The CDR3 region has the DNA TGTGCCACCAGCAACCGGGGAGGGACGGTGATGAACACTGAAGCTTTCTTT. Residues: CATSNRGGTVMNTEAFF.